These 10 T cell receptor beta chains originate from one sample sequenced in a study of shared clonotypes between healthy human individuals. The naive CD8 fraction comprised CD45RO-negative cells positively selected for CCR7 and excluded terminally differentiated effector memory CD45RA+ cells. TCRdb keeps only in-frame clones here, not all; method: immunoSEQ multiplex PCR. The table includes around 2,000,000 clones, over 85% detected once. Sample: naive CD8+ T cells sorted from blood. All receptors come from a man in his late teens or twenties in good health.

The rearrangement uses TRBV5-5 and TRBJ2-7; TRBD1 might be the D (6 bases). V was trimmed by 0 bases and J by 5 bases, leaving 15 bases between them. The CDR3 runs 15 residues. Germline loops: CDR1 SGHKS, CDR2 YYEKEE (reference sequence). Here the CDR3 reads CASSLASQGFDEQYF. Here the CDR3 DNA reads TGTGCCAGCAGCTTGGCCTCACAGGGTTTCGACGAGCAGTACTTC.

This chain connects TRBV12-5 to TRBJ1-6, with unresolved D. V lost 3 bases and J lost 6, with 12 bases in between. The CDR3 consists of 15 residues. Germline CDR1 is LGHNT and CDR2 is FRNRAP. As DNA, the CDR3 is TGTGCTAGTGGTTTCCCCCCCGAGACTAATTCACCCCTCCACTTT. Encoded protein: CASGFPPETNSPLHF.

V gene TRBV27 combines with J gene TRBJ1-5, with D perhaps matching TRBD1 (6 bases). The V gene lost 6 bases and the J gene lost 7 bases, with 19 bases spanning the gap. Germline values: CDR1 MNHEY, CDR2 SMNVEV (reference sequence). The CDR3 runs 15 residues. The chain's CDR3 is CASRPLQGFRQPQHF. In DNA, the CDR3 is TGTGCCAGCAGACCCCTACAGGGCTTCAGGCAGCCCCAGCATTTT.

The chain uses TRBV10-2 and TRBJ2-7; D is unclear. Trimming left V 1 base short and J 0 bases short, with 10 bases between. Germline V gives CDR1 WSHSY, CDR2 SAAADI. This CDR3 comprises 15 residues. CDR3 residues: CASSEWGVSSYEQYF. The CDR3 coding sequence is TGCGCCAGCAGTGAGTGGGGTGTTAGCTCCTACGAGCAGTACTTC.

This clone was recorded once. The rearrangement links TRBV5-6 to TRBJ1-3; 7 bases match TRBD1. V dropped 5 bases and J dropped 2; count of bases not matched to a gene: 4. Germline lookup yields CDR1 SGHDT and CDR2 YYEEEE. The CDR3 runs 14 residues. The CDR3, as DNA: TGTGCCAGCAGATACGGGACAGCTGGAAACACCATATATTTT. Protein: CASRYGTAGNTIYF.

This sequence joins TRBV30 and TRBJ2-3; 10 bases map to TRBD1. In germline, CDR1 is GTSNPN, CDR2 SVGIG (reference sequence). J lost 3 bases, V lost 4 bases, and 7 bases had no gene match. The CDR3 consists of 15 residues. The CDR3 DNA is TGTGCCTGGAATGGACAGGGGGTCGGGACAGATACGCAGTATTTT. Translation: CAWNGQGVGTDTQYF.

The V gene is TRBV11-3, the J gene TRBJ2-5; D may be TRBD1 (6 bases). Looked up from germline, CDR1 is SGHNT and CDR2 is YENEEA. CDR3 length: 12 residues. V shed 4 bases and J shed 10 bases, with 13 bases lying between them. CDR3 DNA: TGTGCCAGCAGCTCGAATACAGGGATCCAGTACTTC. Amino acid sequence: CASSSNTGIQYF.

This clone was seen only once. The rearrangement uses TRBV28 and TRBJ1-6, with 11 bases fitting TRBD1. CDR1 is MDHEN and CDR2 is SYDVKM in the germline V gene. The CDR3 consists of 18 residues. V was clipped by 8 bases and J by 0 bases; unmatched bases: 9. DNA for the CDR3: TGTGCCAGCTTTGGTGGGGACAGGGGGAGCTCCTATAATTCACCCCTCCACTTT. It specifies CASFGGDRGSSYNSPLHF.

This clone occurred once. The chain is built from TRBV6-6 and TRBJ2-7; maybe TRBD2 (6 bases). The V gene's germline CDR1 is MNHNY and CDR2 SVGAGI (reference sequence). Between the trimmed V and J ends, which lost 7 bases and 4 bases, there was a span of 17 bases. This CDR3 has 14 residues. The CDR3 bases are TGTGCCAGCACAACGGGAGAGTTCCCATACGAGCAGTACTTC. It codes for CASTTGEFPYEQYF.

The rearrangement links TRBV6-5 to TRBJ1-1; a weak D match, TRBD1 (5 bases). Per germline, CDR1 MNHEY and CDR2 SVGAGI. The CDR3 length is 16 residues. Trimming stripped 2 bases from V and 4 bases from J, with 17 bases between. CDR3 nucleotides: TGTGCCAGCAGTTACACTGCAGGGATTGCTCTCACTGAAGCTTTCTTT. Residues: CASSYTAGIALTEAFF.